Each of the 7 T cell receptor beta chains below was sequenced from the same sample in a study of shared clonotypes between healthy human individuals. The naive CD8 subset, CD45RO-negative cells positively selected for CCR7, excluded terminally differentiated effector memory CD45RA+ cells. Sequenced by immunoSEQ multiplex PCR; TCRdb stores in-frame clones only, minus some. The sample contains some 2 million clones, approximately 94% of which appear only once. The specimen sequenced was naive CD8+ T cells sorted from blood. All receptors derive from a man aged 18 to 30 in good health.

This rearrangement joins TRBV4-1 to TRBJ1-1; 8 nucleotides match TRBD1. This CDR3 is 14 amino acids long. Looked up from germline, CDR1 is MGHRA and CDR2 is YSYEKL. Trimming took 4 bases from V and 1 from J; bases not matched to a gene: 2. The CDR3 DNA reads TGCGCCAGCAGCCTCGGGACAGGGAACACTGAAGCTTTCTTT. This encodes CASSLGTGNTEAFF.

The chain recombines TRBV7-9 with TRBJ2-1; no firm D call. Germline CDR1 SEHNR, CDR2 FQNEAQ (reference sequence). CDR3 length equals 11 residues. Trimming cost V 2 bases and J 15 bases, with 11 bases left between them. The CDR3 nucleotides read TGTGCCAGCAGCTTAACGGACCGCATGTTCTTC. As protein: CASSLTDRMFF.

This chain uses TRBV6-1 with TRBJ2-7; no clear D. This CDR3 comprises 13 residues. Between the trimmed V and J ends, which lost 1 base and 5 bases, there was a span of 9 bases. Germline assignment: CDR1 MNHNS and CDR2 SASEGT. CDR3 in amino acids: CASSEGLGDEQYF. The CDR3 DNA is TGTGCCAGCAGTGAAGGGCTTGGAGACGAGCAGTACTTC.

This sequence joins TRBV19 and TRBJ2-7; 9 bases agree with TRBD2. V lost 1 base to trimming and J lost 3 bases; unmatched junction nucleotides: 4. The germline CDR1 and CDR2 sequences are LNHDA and SQIVND (reference sequence). This CDR3 spans 15 amino acids. This chain's CDR3 is CASSIGLAEYYEQYF. The CDR3 nucleotides are TGTGCCAGTAGTATAGGACTAGCGGAATACTACGAGCAGTACTTC.

The sample holds one count of this clone. Distinct nucleotide sequences in the sample also encode this CDR3. This rearrangement joins TRBV4-1 to TRBJ2-7; a possible D gene is TRBD2 (6 bases). V shed 2 bases and J shed 4 bases, with 9 bases lying between them. The CDR3 is made up of 13 amino acids. Germline CDR1 and CDR2: MGHRA and YSYEKL. CDR3 in DNA: TGCGCCAGCAGCCAAAGGGACTCTTACGAGCAGTACTTC. It specifies CASSQRDSYEQYF.

This clone was detected once. The V gene is TRBV27, the J gene TRBJ1-1; D is perhaps TRBD1 (6 bases). Germline lookup yields CDR1 MNHEY and CDR2 SMNVEV (reference sequence). Trimming removed 5 bases from V and 4 bases from J, with 20 bases in between. This CDR3 spans 16 amino acids. CDR3 sequence reads: CASSSRDTGRGTEAFF. CDR3 coding DNA: TGTGCCAGCAGTAGCCGGGACACCGGCCGGGGCACTGAAGCTTTCTTT.

V gene TRBV30 combines with J gene TRBJ1-6, with no clear D. Between the trimmed V and J ends, which lost 5 bases and 6 bases, there was a span of 11 bases. The CDR3 sequence is 13 residues long. Looked up from germline, CDR1 is GTSNPN and CDR2 is SVGIG (reference sequence). Here the CDR3 reads CAWGGDGNSPLHF. The CDR3 region has the DNA TGTGCCTGGGGCGGAGACGGTAATTCACCCCTCCACTTT.